This TCR beta chain comes out of a study of T cell responses to AZD1222 COVID-19 vaccine. Whole-study findings and limits: Baseline seropositives among AZD1222 recipients totaled only 5 or 6. Most donors were white British and more were female, and clonal diversity was possibly underestimated. Repertoires were collected only later (after the peak T cell response had occurred). The study found vaccine-associated CD4 TCRs spanning spike, dominant at 160-218 and 743-854.

Here immunoSEQ multiplex PCR was the method, and the copy in TCRdb shows in-frame clones only, minus some. The sample lists fewer than 90,000 clones; more than 70% were seen once. Germline values: CDR1 SGHRS, CDR2 YFSETQ. The CDR3 loop spans 14 amino acids. V lost 1 base to trimming and J lost 3 bases, with 7 bases between them. To note about this clone: Its antigen remains unknown.

The source material was peripheral blood, sampled on day 0 of AZD1222 vaccination. The clonotype comes from an adult in good health. The chain is built from TRBV5-1 and TRBJ2-2; maybe TRBD1 (5 bases). In nucleotides, the CDR3 is TGCGCCAGCAGCTTGCTACAGGACACCGGGGAGCTGTTTTTT. Amino acid sequence: CASSLLQDTGELFF.